This T cell receptor beta chain derives from a study of T-cell memory formation after mild COVID-19. This clonotype was observed a few times. With 5 bases removed from V and 1 base from J, the gap between germline ends came to 11 bases. This CDR3 spans 14 amino acids. Each CDR3 protein is one row after TCRdb ran MiXCR on the 5' RACE reads. Of about 610,000 distinct CDR3 sequences listed, 15% to 20% are singletons. Sequenced sample: PBMCs or a T cell subset sorted from them (not recorded which). The chain links TRBV12-3 or TRBV12-4 to TRBJ2-5; D unclear. The clonotype originates from an adult woman who had mild COVID-19 (a few samples of this study predate the infection). Cell type and time point are not known. CDR3 bases: TGTGCCAGCAGTCCCACCGGGCCCCAAGAGACCCAGTACTTC. Its translation: CASSPTGPQETQYF.